This T cell receptor beta chain emerged from a study of T cells in Graves' hyperthyroidism and ophthalmopathy. This clonotype came up many times. Not enrolled were patients with uncontrolled infection, other autoimmune disease, pregnancy or lactation. TCR beta CDR3 regions were amplified from RNA transcripts. HTBI primers were the set used in a first-round RT-PCR of the TCR CDR3. TCRdb passed the multiplex PCR reads through MiXCR, listing each CDR3 protein once. The table has under 650,000 distinct CDR3 sequences, around 15% seen once. The germline V gene encodes CDR1 GTSNPN and CDR2 SVGIG (reference sequence). The CDR3 runs to 12 residues. V dropped 2 bases and J dropped 5 bases, with 6 bases sitting between them.

The chain carries TRBV30 and TRBJ2-2; D may be TRBD2 (6 bases). The receptor was isolated from a woman in her 30s with Graves' hyperthyroidism. Source material: blood. The CDR3 protein is CAWSRGTGELFF. DNA for the CDR3: TGTGCCTGGAGTCGGGGGACCGGGGAGCTGTTTTTT.